The 6 T cell receptor beta chains below all came from one sample that was sequenced in a study of cytomegalovirus exposure and HLA in healthy donors. In the PCR, 60 Vbeta and 13 Jbeta primers were used. The protocol was immunoSEQ multiplex PCR, while the TCRdb copy is restricted to in-frame clones and leaves out a portion. The profile covers 150,000 to 200,000 clones, with just over 70% appearing a single time and 2% to 2.5% taken by the ten largest. Sequencing input: PBMCs. The receptors were sampled from a human donor in good health.

The V call is TRBV19, the J call TRBJ1-2; TRBD1 agrees at 7 bases. The germline CDR1 and CDR2 sequences are LNHDA and SQIVND (reference sequence). V shed 0 bases and J 4 bases; nucleotides not matched to a gene: 11. The CDR3 is 17 residues long. The CDR3 DNA is TGTGCCAGTAGTATAGATCGGGGGTGGACAGGCCTCTATGGCTACACCTTC. This gives the protein CASSIDRGWTGLYGYTF.

The rearrangement joins TRBV6-5 to TRBJ2-7, with D perhaps matching TRBD2 (5 bases). This CDR3 comprises 13 residues. CDR1 and CDR2 from the germline V gene are MNHEY and SVGAGI. Trimming took off 6 bases at V and 7 bases at J, with 16 bases between the two ends. CDR3 in amino acids: CASSESAAGEQYF. Written as DNA, the CDR3 is TGTGCCAGCAGCGAAAGCGCCGCGGGTGAGCAGTACTTC.

The table lists this clone with a few counts. The V call is TRBV4-1, the J call TRBJ2-1, with a weak D call TRBD2 (6 bases). The CDR3 has 14 residues. Deletions cut 3 bases from V and 5 bases from J, with 11 bases between. Germline assignment: CDR1 MGHRA and CDR2 YSYEKL. The CDR3 DNA reads as TGCGCCAGCAGCCACTCGCCGGGGGACAATGAGCAGTTCTTC. It specifies CASSHSPGDNEQFF.

The V call is TRBV9, the J call TRBJ1-2; the D gene is possibly TRBD1 (6 bases). The length of the CDR3 is 12 residues. Germline CDR1 is SGDLS and CDR2 is YYNGEE. V was pared by 4 bases and J by 10 bases, with 14 bases between. CDR3 loop: CASSQTGPSYTF. CDR3 DNA sequence: TGTGCCAGCAGCCAGACAGGTCCTTCCTACACCTTC.

This clone was found a few times. The rearrangement joins TRBV11-3 to TRBJ2-7; TRBD1 agrees at 8 bases. This CDR3 comprises 14 residues. J lost 5 bases, V lost 5 bases, and 8 bases had no gene match. Germline CDR1 SGHNT, CDR2 YENEEA. The CDR3 spells CASSPGQDFNEQYF. DNA of the CDR3: TGTGCCAGCAGCCCGGGACAGGATTTCAACGAGCAGTACTTC.

The chain uses TRBV7-9 and TRBJ2-7, with a possible D match to TRBD1 (5 bases). The germline gives CDR1 SEHNR, CDR2 FQNEAQ (reference sequence). The length of the CDR3 is 13 residues. Trimming cost V 5 bases and J 3 bases, with 11 bases left between them. The CDR3 region is CASSVTVDYEQYF. CDR3 nucleotides: TGTGCCAGCAGCGTGACAGTAGACTACGAGCAGTACTTC.